The 27 T cell receptor beta chains given below trace back to one sample, sequenced in a study of T-cell reconstitution after alpha-beta-depleted transplantation in children. Researchers prepared the TCRbeta library using unique molecular identifiers, the study reports. One entry per CDR3 protein, called by TCRdb with MiXCR from the PCR reads. The repertoire holds about 580,000 distinct CDR3 sequences, with 25% to 30% as singletons. The sequencing used PBMCs, collected before TCRalphabeta/CD19-depleted stem cell transplant. The source of these receptors is a boy in the first two years of life with Wiskott-Aldrich syndrome, due to receive a stem cell transplant.

This clonotype appeared a single time. The J gene is TRBJ2-1, the V gene TRBV6-5; the D is unclear. CDR1 is MNHEY and CDR2 is SVGAGI in the germline V gene. V was clipped by 1 base and J by 7 bases, with 8 bases between them. The CDR3 runs 13 residues. This CDR3 is CASSYLGANEQFF. CDR3 DNA sequence: TGTGCCAGCAGTTACTTAGGTGCTAATGAGCAGTTCTTC.

The chain couples TRBV12-3 or TRBV12-4 to TRBJ2-7; TRBD2 agrees at 7 bases. The CDR3 is 15 residues long. V lost 5 bases to trimming and J lost 2 bases; unmatched junction nucleotides: 9. Here the CDR3 reads CASSPSSGDPYEQYF. The CDR3, as DNA: TGTGCCAGCAGTCCGTCTAGCGGTGATCCCTACGAGCAGTACTTC.

This chain connects TRBV20-1 to TRBJ2-1; 8 bases map to TRBD2. J gave up 9 bases and V 3 bases, and 13 bases lay outside the gene matches. This CDR3 is 15 amino acids long. Germline V gene lookup returns CDR1 DFQATT and CDR2 SNEGSKA (reference sequence). The CDR3 reads CSARIGGGRQGEQFF. The CDR3 region has the DNA TGCAGTGCTAGGATAGGCGGGGGGCGTCAGGGTGAGCAGTTCTTC.

The J gene is TRBJ2-5, the V gene TRBV20-1; tentatively, D is TRBD2 (5 bases). Trimming took off 3 bases at V and 3 bases at J, with 8 bases between the two ends. Germline V CDR1 and CDR2: DFQATT, SNEGSKA (reference sequence). The CDR3 has 12 residues. The CDR3 reads CSARDFKETQYF. The CDR3, as DNA: TGCAGTGCTAGGGACTTTAAAGAGACCCAGTACTTC.

This clonotype occurred once. The genes are TRBV20-1 and TRBJ2-1; possible D gene TRBD1, 6 bases. The germline V gene has CDR1 DFQATT and CDR2 SNEGSKA (reference sequence). This CDR3 comprises 13 residues. Trimming removed 5 bases at V and 2 bases at J, with 10 bases between. The CDR3 coding sequence is TGCAGTGCTCAGGGGTTTCCCTACAATGAGCAGTTCTTC. Its protein is CSAQGFPYNEQFF.

V and J are TRBV20-1 and TRBJ2-1, with 7 positions matching TRBD2. The J segment lost 11 bases and the V segment lost 1 base, leaving 8 bases of the junction unmatched. Per germline, CDR1 DFQATT and CDR2 SNEGSKA (reference sequence). The CDR3 sequence is 13 residues long. CDR3 residues: CSARGVGLNQQFF. For the CDR3, the DNA is TGCAGTGCTAGAGGGGTGGGACTAAACCAGCAGTTCTTC.

This clonotype was seen more than once but under ten times. The chain couples TRBV3-1 to TRBJ2-5; D tentatively fits TRBD1 or TRBD2 (6 bases each). The CDR3 spans 15 residues. Per germline, CDR1 LGHDT and CDR2 YNNKEL (reference sequence). V gave up 0 bases and J gave up 6 bases, with 14 bases separating them. The CDR3 region is CASSQEGAGGKTQYF. The CDR3 nucleotides read TGTGCCAGCAGCCAAGAAGGGGCCGGGGGCAAGACCCAGTACTTC.

This clonotype has a handful of counts. The CDR3 DNA sequence: TGCAGCTCCACTTGGGGGACAGGGGGTCAAGGCTACACCTTC. Its protein is CSSTWGTGGQGYTF. The chain employs TRBV20-1 and TRBJ1-2, with 11 bases that match TRBD1. The CDR3 runs 14 residues. Germline lookup yields CDR1 DFQATT and CDR2 SNEGSKA (reference sequence).

The CDR3 reads CASSARWVRYDEQYF. Written as DNA, the CDR3 is TGTGCCAGCAGTGCCCGTTGGGTGCGATACGACGAGCAGTACTTC. This chain joins TRBV27 and TRBJ2-7; the D is unclear. Germline CDR1 is MNHEY and CDR2 is SMNVEV (reference sequence). The CDR3 consists of 15 residues. V was cut by 5 bases and J by 5 bases, with 19 bases left in between.

The J gene is TRBJ2-7, the V gene TRBV3-1; the match to TRBD2 covers 7 bases. The trim removed 4 bases at V and 2 bases at J, leaving 14 bases unmatched. This CDR3 comprises 17 residues. The germline gives CDR1 LGHDT, CDR2 YNNKEL (reference sequence). This chain's CDR3 is CASSLFSGGRGAYEQYF. The CDR3 DNA reads TGTGCCAGCAGCCTGTTTAGCGGCGGGAGAGGAGCCTACGAGCAGTACTTC.

The chain joins TRBV12-3 or TRBV12-4 to TRBJ2-1; D is unresolved. The CDR3 extends over 16 amino acids. Trimming pared 1 base from V and 0 bases from J, leaving 10 bases between. CDR3 bases: TGTGCCAGCAGTTTAGAGTATCCAGGCTCCTACAATGAGCAGTTCTTC. As protein: CASSLEYPGSYNEQFF.

In nucleotides, the CDR3 is TGCAGTGCTAGAGGCCGGAACACTGAAGCTTTCTTT. It specifies CSARGRNTEAFF. The chain uses TRBV20-1 and TRBJ1-1; D remains ambiguous. Trimming cost V 1 base and J 1 base, with 4 bases left between them. The CDR3 contains 12 residues. Germline V gene data show CDR1 as DFQATT and CDR2 as SNEGSKA (reference sequence).

The chain is built from TRBV5-1 and TRBJ1-1, with 7 bases that match TRBD1. Trimming at V came to 5 bases and at J to 5 bases, leaving 6 bases not matched to a gene. From germline, CDR1 is SGHRS and CDR2 YFSETQ. This CDR3 region has 13 residues. CDR3 region: CASSETGWTEAFF. The CDR3 region has the DNA TGCGCCAGCAGTGAGACAGGGTGGACTGAAGCTTTCTTT.

V usage is TRBV4-1 and J usage is TRBJ2-3, with TRBD1 matching 9 bases. Germline assignment: CDR1 MGHRA and CDR2 YSYEKL. The CDR3 consists of 19 residues. J gave up 1 base and V 0 bases, and 11 bases lay outside the gene matches. The CDR3 nucleotides read TGCGCCAGCAGCCAAGATGGTTTGGGACAGGGATTTCGCACAGATACGCAGTATTTT. Amino acid sequence: CASSQDGLGQGFRTDTQYF.

The V and J genes are TRBV5-1 and TRBJ1-1; 7 nucleotides agree with TRBD1. Looked up from germline, CDR1 is SGHRS and CDR2 is YFSETQ. Trimming removed 4 bases from V and 3 bases from J; junction bases left unmatched: 18. This CDR3 has 18 residues. The CDR3 region has the DNA TGCGCCAGCAGCCTTCCAATCAGACAGGGCGCAGAGCACACTGAAGCTTTCTTT. Translated, it gives CASSLPIRQGAEHTEAFF. Full variable domain (outside the CDR3, taken from reference TRBV5-1 and TRBJ1-1): KAGVTQTPRYLIKTRGQQVTLSCSPISGHRSVSWYQQTPGQGLQFLFEYFSETQRNKGNFPGRFSGRQFSNSRSEMNVSTLELGDSALYLCASSLPIRQGAEHTEAFFGQGTRLTVV.

This clonotype has more than one count but fewer than ten. This chain connects TRBV7-2 to TRBJ2-1; 7 bases agree with TRBD2. Germline V lookup: CDR1 SGHTA, CDR2 FQGNSA. This CDR3 is built from 17 residues. With V trimmed by 5 bases and J by 6 bases, 16 bases remained unmatched. Here the CDR3 reads CASSLQGGRRSGNEQFF. The CDR3 DNA reads TGTGCCAGCAGCCTTCAGGGCGGGAGACGTTCAGGCAATGAGCAGTTCTTC.

The sample holds a few counts of this clonotype. The chain joins TRBV20-1 to TRBJ2-1; a weak D match, TRBD2 (5 bases). Germline V gene lookup returns CDR1 DFQATT and CDR2 SNEGSKA (reference sequence). V was clipped by 0 bases and J by 8 bases, with 20 bases between them. This CDR3 has 16 residues. CDR3 protein: CSAREVASRGLYEQFF. The CDR3 nucleotides read TGCAGTGCTAGAGAGGTGGCTAGCCGTGGTCTCTATGAGCAGTTCTTC.

The rearrangement joins TRBV25-1 to TRBJ1-5; D perhaps matches TRBD1 (5 bases). Germline V gives CDR1 MGHDK, CDR2 SYGVNS. V lost 11 bases, J lost 10 bases, and 27 bases lay in between. CDR3 length: 15 residues. The CDR3: CAENQPGPFVRPQHF. CDR3 in DNA: TGTGCCGAAAACCAGCCGGGGCCCTTCGTTCGCCCCCAGCATTTT.

J is TRBJ2-5 and V is TRBV24-1; D is possibly TRBD1 (6 bases). V lost 5 bases and J lost 4, with 16 bases in between. Looked up from germline, CDR1 is KGHDR and CDR2 is SFDVKD. CDR3 length: 15 residues. CDR3 nucleotide sequence: TGTGCCACCAGTGGACAGGCCGCTCTAGGAGAGACCCAGTACTTC. Protein product: CATSGQAALGETQYF.

The table lists this clonotype with a few counts. This chain links TRBV6-5 with TRBJ1-2; 7 bases map to TRBD1. V lost 8 bases, J lost 4 bases, and 4 bases stayed unmatched. Germline V lookup: CDR1 MNHEY, CDR2 SVGAGI. The CDR3 totals 12 residues. CDR3 nucleotide sequence: TGTGCCAGCTGGACAGGTGGCTATGGCTACACCTTC. This gives the protein CASWTGGYGYTF.

This sequence joins TRBV28 and TRBJ2-1; TRBD2 aligns across 11 bases. The CDR3 is made up of 17 amino acids. Trimming cost V 4 bases and J 0 bases; bases outside gene matches: 5. Germline CDR1 MDHEN, CDR2 SYDVKM. CDR3 nucleotides: TGTGCCAGCAGTTCAAGACTAGCGGGGAGCTCCTACAATGAGCAGTTCTTC. Translation: CASSSRLAGSSYNEQFF.

This sequence joins TRBV6-4 and TRBJ2-1, with unresolved D. V was clipped by 5 bases and J by 3 bases, with 8 bases between them. The germline CDR1 and CDR2 sequences are MRHNA and SNTAGT. The CDR3 extends over 13 amino acids. DNA of the CDR3: TGTGCCAGCAGTCTAGACAACTACAATGAGCAGTTCTTC. Translated, it gives CASSLDNYNEQFF.

The V gene is TRBV12-3 or TRBV12-4, the J gene TRBJ2-5, with D hard to call. The germline V and J ends were trimmed by 5 bases and 0 bases, with 13 bases remaining between them. This CDR3 comprises 15 residues. The CDR3 reads CASSTLDGYQETQYF. The DNA for the CDR3 is TGTGCCAGCAGTACCCTGGACGGATACCAAGAGACCCAGTACTTC.

In this sample, this clonotype turned up a few times. The chain uses TRBV5-1 and TRBJ2-3, with 7 bases fitting TRBD2. Germline assignment: CDR1 SGHRS and CDR2 YFSETQ. V was clipped by 0 bases and J by 4 bases; unmatched bases: 11. CDR3 length: 17 residues. The CDR3 loop reads CASSLAGGGSFADTQYF. As DNA, the CDR3 is TGCGCCAGCAGCTTGGCCGGAGGCGGGAGTTTCGCAGATACGCAGTATTTT.

This clonotype was found a few times. This sequence joins TRBV15 and TRBJ2-3; the D gene is possibly TRBD2 (6 bases). Per germline, CDR1 LNHNV and CDR2 YYDKDF (reference sequence). The CDR3 runs to 14 residues. Trimming removed 6 bases from V and 4 bases from J, with 14 bases in between. This chain's CDR3 is CATSPGAWADTQYF. In DNA form, the CDR3 reads TGTGCCACCAGTCCGGGAGCTTGGGCAGATACGCAGTATTTT.

CDR3 region: CASSLKGIFTSAYEQYF. The CDR3 nucleotides read TGTGCCAGCAGCCTCAAGGGGATTTTCACGTCCGCCTACGAGCAGTACTTC. The genes are TRBV3-1 and TRBJ2-7; tentative D call: TRBD1 (5 bases). This CDR3 is built from 17 residues. Per the germline V gene, CDR1 is LGHDT and CDR2 is YNNKEL (reference sequence). The ends were cut back, 4 bases at V and 2 bases at J, with 21 bases in the middle.

J is TRBJ2-3 and V is TRBV28; TRBD2 aligns across 7 bases. From germline, CDR1 is MDHEN and CDR2 SYDVKM. The CDR3 has 16 residues. J gave up 3 bases and V 5 bases, and 11 bases lay outside the gene matches. This CDR3 is CASSPLPRGSTDTQYF. CDR3 in DNA: TGTGCCAGCAGTCCCCTCCCTCGCGGGAGTACAGATACGCAGTATTTT.